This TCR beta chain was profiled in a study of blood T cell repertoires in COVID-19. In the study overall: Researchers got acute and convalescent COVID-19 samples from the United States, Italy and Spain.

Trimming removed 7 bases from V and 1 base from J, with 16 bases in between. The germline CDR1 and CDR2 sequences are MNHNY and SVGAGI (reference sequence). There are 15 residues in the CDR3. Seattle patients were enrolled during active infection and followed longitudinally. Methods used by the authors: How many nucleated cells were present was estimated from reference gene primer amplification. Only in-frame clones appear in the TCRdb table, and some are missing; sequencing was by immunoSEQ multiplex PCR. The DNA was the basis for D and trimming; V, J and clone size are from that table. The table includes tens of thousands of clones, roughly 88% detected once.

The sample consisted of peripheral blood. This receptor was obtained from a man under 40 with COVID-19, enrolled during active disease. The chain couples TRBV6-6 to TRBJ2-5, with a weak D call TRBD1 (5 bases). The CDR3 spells CASNPLGRGQETQYF. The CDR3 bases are TGTGCCAGCAACCCCCTGGGTAGGGGCCAAGAGACCCAGTACTTC.